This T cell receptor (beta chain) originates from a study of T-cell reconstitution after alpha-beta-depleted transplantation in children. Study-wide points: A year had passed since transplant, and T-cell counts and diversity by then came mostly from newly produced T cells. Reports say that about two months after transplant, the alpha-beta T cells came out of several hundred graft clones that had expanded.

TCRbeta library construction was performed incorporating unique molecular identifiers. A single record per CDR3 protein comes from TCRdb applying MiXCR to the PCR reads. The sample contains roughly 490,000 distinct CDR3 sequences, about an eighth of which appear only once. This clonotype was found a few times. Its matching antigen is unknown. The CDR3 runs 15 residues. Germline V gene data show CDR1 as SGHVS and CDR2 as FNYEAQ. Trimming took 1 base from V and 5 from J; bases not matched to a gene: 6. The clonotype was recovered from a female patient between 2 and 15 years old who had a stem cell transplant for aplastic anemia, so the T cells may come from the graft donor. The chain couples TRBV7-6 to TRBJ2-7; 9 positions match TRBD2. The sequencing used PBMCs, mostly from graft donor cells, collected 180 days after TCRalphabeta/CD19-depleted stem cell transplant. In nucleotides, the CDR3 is TGTGCCAGCAGCTTAGTCCAGCGGGAGGTCCACGAGCAGTACTTC. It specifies CASSLVQREVHEQYF. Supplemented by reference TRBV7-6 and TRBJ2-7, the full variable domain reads GAGVSQSPRYKVTKRGQDVALRCDPISGHVSLYWYRQALGQGPEFLTYFNYEAQQDKSGLPNDRFSAERPEGSISTLTIQRTEQRDSAMYRCASSLVQREVHEQYFGPGTRLTVT.